This T cell receptor beta chain comes out of a study of human T cells and chemical hapten exposure. Time point given: pre-sensitization, week 0. The treatment here: therapeutic diphenylcyclopropenone sensitization with weekly scalp DPC. TCRdb recomputed calls from the RACE reads with MiXCR, one row per CDR3 protein. The table shows more than 250,000 distinct CDR3 sequences, with more than 6.5% occurring only once. The CDR3 has 13 residues. CDR1 is SGHRS and CDR2 is YFSETQ in the germline V gene. V shed 6 bases and J shed 2 bases, with 12 bases lying between them. V usage is TRBV5-1 and J usage is TRBJ2-7, with D perhaps TRBD1 or TRBD2 (6 bases each). The sequence derives from a middle-aged woman with alopecia areata. Some clones in this sample may be carry-over from other donors' samples. The specimen was whole blood, collected in connection with sensitization to the hapten diphenylcyclopropenone (DPC). The CDR3 loop reads CASKGGNPYEQYF. The DNA for the CDR3 is TGCGCCAGCAAGGGGGGAAACCCCTACGAGCAGTACTTC.